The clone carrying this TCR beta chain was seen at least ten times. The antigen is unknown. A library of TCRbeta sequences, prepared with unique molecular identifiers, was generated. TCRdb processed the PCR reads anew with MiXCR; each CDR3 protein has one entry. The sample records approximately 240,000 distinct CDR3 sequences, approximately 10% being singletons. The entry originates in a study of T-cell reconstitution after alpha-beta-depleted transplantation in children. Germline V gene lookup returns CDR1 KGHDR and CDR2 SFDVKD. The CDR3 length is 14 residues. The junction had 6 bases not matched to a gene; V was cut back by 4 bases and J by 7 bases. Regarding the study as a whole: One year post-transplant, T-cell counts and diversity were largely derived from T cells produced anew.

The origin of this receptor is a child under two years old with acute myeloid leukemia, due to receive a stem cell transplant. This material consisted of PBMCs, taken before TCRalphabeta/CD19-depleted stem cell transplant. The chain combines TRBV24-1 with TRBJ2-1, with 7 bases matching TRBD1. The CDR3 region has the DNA TGTGCCACCAGTGACCAGGACAGGTGGAATGAGCAGTTCTTC. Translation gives CATSDQDRWNEQFF.